The rows below give T cell receptor beta chains drawn from one sample of a study of cytomegalovirus exposure and HLA in healthy donors. Sequenced by immunoSEQ multiplex PCR; TCRdb stores in-frame clones only, minus some. The sample comprises 95,000 to 120,000 clones, approximately 94% of which are singletons, and about 0.7% rests with the top ten. The source material was PBMCs. The receptor set was obtained from a woman aged 18-35 years in good health and CMV-seronegative. Each CDR3 is given with its conserved first and last residue. D genes are given only for firm matches.

d_call	j_call	v_call	cdr3_nt	cdr3_aa
NA	TRBJ2-7	TRBV14	TGTGCCAGCAGCCAAGATTGGGGCCCTGTCCAGGTGGTCGAGCAGTACTTC	CASSQDWGPVQVVEQYF
NA	TRBJ2-7	TRBV7-2	TGTGCCAGCAGCCAGGCCTACGAGCAGTACTTC	CASSQAYEQYF
NA	TRBJ2-5	TRBV2	TGTGCCAGCAGATTTGAGGCCCCCCAAGAGACCCAGTACTTC	CASRFEAPQETQYF
NA	TRBJ1-2	TRBV27	TGTGCCAGCAGCCCCCGGGGGGCGTTCTATGGCTACACCTTC	CASSPRGAFYGYTF
TRBD1	TRBJ2-7	TRBV13	TGTGCCAGCAGCTTGGGGGACAGGGGCGAGCAGTACTTC	CASSLGDRGEQYF
NA	TRBJ2-3	TRBV14	TGTGCCAGCAGCCACTGGGACATACTCAAGTATTTT	CASSHWDILKYF
TRBD1	TRBJ2-3	TRBV7-3	TGTGCCAGCAGTTTAGGGACAGGGATCATAGATACGCAGTATTTT	CASSLGTGIIDTQYF
NA	TRBJ2-7	TRBV30	TGTGCCTGGAGCCCACAGGGAGCGAGGGAGCAGTACTTC	CAWSPQGAREQYF
NA	TRBJ2-3	TRBV18	TGTGCCAGCTCACTTGTAGAATTCACAGATACGCAGTATTTT	CASSLVEFTDTQYF
TRBD1	TRBJ2-7	TRBV6-1	TGTGCCAGCAGTGAACCGACAGGGGCACCCTACGAGCAGTACTTC	CASSEPTGAPYEQYF
NA	TRBJ2-3	TRBV6-5	TGTGCCAGCAGTTATACAAACACAGATACGCAGTATTTT	CASSYTNTDTQYF
NA	TRBJ1-2	TRBV4-1	TGCGCCAGCAGCCACACCCCGACAGAGAACTATGGCTACACCTTC	CASSHTPTENYGYTF
TRBD2	TRBJ2-2	TRBV5-1	TGCGCCAGCAGCTCCCCGGGACTACCCCACACCGGGGAGCTGTTTTTT	CASSSPGLPHTGELFF
NA	TRBJ1-1	TRBV28	TGTGCCAGCAGTTTAGGGCTGAACACTGAAGCTTTCTTT	CASSLGLNTEAFF
NA	TRBJ1-5	TRBV7-2	TGTGCCAGCAGCTTAGCGGAGGGGACGATCCAGCATTTT	CASSLAEGTIQHF
NA	TRBJ2-1	TRBV15	TGTGCCACCAGAGGGGGGGCTAGCTCCTACAATGAGCAGTTCTTC	CATRGGASSYNEQFF
TRBD1	TRBJ2-3	TRBV4-1	TGCGCCAGCAGCCAAGATAGGACAGGGGTCACAGATACGCAGTATTTT	CASSQDRTGVTDTQYF
TRBD1	TRBJ1-2	TRBV19	TGTGCTGCAGGGGGGCGCTCCTATGGCTACACCTTC	CAAGGRSYGYTF
TRBD1	TRBJ2-7	TRBV28	TGTGCCAGCAGGGAGAGGGACAGGGGGCCAGACGAGCAGTACTTC	CASRERDRGPDEQYF
NA	TRBJ1-1	TRBV27	TGTGCCAGCAGGCGAGGTAGTCCTGCCACTGAAGCTTTCTTT	CASRRGSPATEAFF
TRBD2	TRBJ2-3	TRBV28	TGTGCCAGCAGTTTATTCAGCGGGGGGGTCTCTTCCACAGATACGCAGTATTTT	CASSLFSGGVSSTDTQYF
TRBD1	TRBJ2-2	TRBV5-6	TGTGCCAGCAGCTTGCGCGGACAGGGCAACACCGGGGAGCTGTTTTTT	CASSLRGQGNTGELFF